The 23 T cell receptor beta chains below were found in one sample sequenced in a study of post-analysis software for immune sequencing data. Whole-study results and caveats: Patients used about 5 TRBV segments, including TRBV5-6, TRBV5-1 and TRBV20-1, more often than controls.

Every TCR beta cDNA library bore unique molecular identifiers. One entry per CDR3 protein, called by TCRdb with MiXCR from the PCR reads. The sample includes hundreds of thousands of distinct CDR3 sequences, nearly 45% of them seen just once. The antigens for these receptors are not known. The sequencing sample was made of blood. These receptors came from a girl aged 5 to 17 with multiple sclerosis.

The rearrangement uses TRBV6-5 and TRBJ2-5; possible D gene TRBD2, 5 bases. Trimming pared 5 bases from V and 1 base from J, leaving 8 bases between. The CDR3 consists of 13 residues. Germline V gene data show CDR1 as MNHEY and CDR2 as SVGAGI. The CDR3 coding sequence is TGTGCCAGCAGTCAGCGGATCCAAGAGACCCAGTACTTC. It specifies CASSQRIQETQYF.

J is TRBJ2-7 and V is TRBV20-1; 7 bases agree with TRBD2. J gave up 3 bases and V 1 base, and 6 bases lay outside the gene matches. The CDR3 has 14 residues. From germline, CDR1 is DFQATT and CDR2 SNEGSKA (reference sequence). CDR3: CSARAGGGFYEQYF. The CDR3 region has the DNA TGCAGTGCTAGAGCGGGGGGAGGTTTCTACGAGCAGTACTTC.

A few counts support this clonotype. V gene TRBV5-1 combines with J gene TRBJ2-7; TRBD2 matches at 7 bases. CDR1 and CDR2 (germline): SGHRS, YFSETQ. The CDR3 consists of 15 residues. V lost 4 bases, J lost 2 bases, and 9 bases stayed unmatched. This CDR3 is CASSPLASGAYEQYF. DNA of the CDR3: TGCGCCAGCAGCCCACTAGCGTCGGGGGCCTACGAGCAGTACTTC.

The chain combines TRBV20-1 with TRBJ2-1, with D tentatively TRBD1 or TRBD2 (5 bases each). The CDR3 sequence is 15 residues long. The germline gives CDR1 DFQATT, CDR2 SNEGSKA (reference sequence). The V and J ends lost 1 base and 2 bases respectively, with 12 bases between them. CDR3 sequence: CSARGPWGTYNEQFF. The CDR3 DNA is TGCAGTGCTAGAGGACCGTGGGGGACCTACAATGAGCAGTTCTTC.

This clonotype was observed a handful of times. The chain employs TRBV28 and TRBJ2-6, with D possibly TRBD1 on 7 matching bases. Germline CDR1 is MDHEN and CDR2 is SYDVKM. The CDR3 sequence is 19 residues long. Trimming cost V 3 bases and J 0 bases, with 18 bases left between them. The CDR3 DNA reads TGTGCCAGCAGTTTCCCTGGAGGGACAGCTATCTCTGGGGCCAACGTCCTGACTTTC. Translating gives CASSFPGGTAISGANVLTF.

V usage is TRBV27 and J usage is TRBJ1-5, with D unresolved. The CDR3 consists of 13 residues. Germline loops: CDR1 MNHEY, CDR2 SMNVEV (reference sequence). The V and J ends lost 6 bases and 3 bases respectively, with 9 bases between them. CDR3 DNA: TGTGCCAGCAGGGATCAGATCAATCAGCCCCAGCATTTT. It is translated as CASRDQINQPQHF.

The chain employs TRBV7-2 and TRBJ1-2, with a tentative D call TRBD1 (6 bases). This CDR3 comprises 15 residues. The V end lost 11 bases, the J end lost 9 bases, and 28 bases lay between the germline ends. The V gene's germline CDR1 is SGHTA and CDR2 FQGNSA. CDR3 nucleotides: TGTGCCGGCCTAAGTACCGGGACATCAAGGAGCCGCTACACCTTC. Translation: CAGLSTGTSRSRYTF. Full variable domain (rest looked up from reference TRBV7-2 and TRBJ1-2): GAGVSQSPSNKVTEKGKDVELRCDPISGHTALYWYRQSLGQGLEFLIYFQGNSAPDKSGLPSDRFSAERTGGSVSTLTIQRTQQEDSAVYLCAGLSTGTSRSRYTFGSGTRLTVV.

This clonotype has a handful of counts. The V and J genes are TRBV9 and TRBJ2-7; TRBD2 aligns across 10 bases. Germline V CDR1 and CDR2: SGDLS, YYNGEE. The trim removed 3 bases at V and 4 bases at J, leaving 7 bases unmatched. The CDR3 length is 15 residues. The CDR3 spells CASSATAGGPYEQYF. The CDR3 DNA follows: TGTGCCAGCAGCGCGACAGCGGGAGGGCCTTACGAGCAGTACTTC.

In its sample, this clonotype was seen a few times. The gene calls are TRBV28 and TRBJ2-1, with TRBD2 matching 9 bases. The CDR3 is 14 residues long. V lost 2 bases to trimming and J lost 6 bases; unmatched junction nucleotides: 2. Germline V gene lookup returns CDR1 MDHEN and CDR2 SYDVKM. The CDR3 nucleotides read TGTGCCAGCAGTTTAAGCGGGAGGAGCAATGAGCAGTTCTTC. It specifies CASSLSGRSNEQFF.

V gene TRBV20-1 combines with J gene TRBJ2-1; 7 bases are a match to TRBD2. The assigned J gene may be wrong: the sequence end matches TRBJ2-7 better. This CDR3 has 13 residues. In germline, CDR1 is DFQATT, CDR2 SNEGSKA (reference sequence). CDR3: CSASTTSYNEQYF. CDR3 nucleotides: TGCAGTGCCTCCACGACTAGCTACAATGAGCAGTACTTC.

This CDR3 is CASRATSGRGGSYNEQFF. DNA for the CDR3: TGTGCCAGCAGGGCTACTAGCGGGAGGGGTGGCTCCTACAATGAGCAGTTCTTC. This chain links TRBV28 with TRBJ2-1, with TRBD2 matching over 13 bases. Looked up from germline, CDR1 is MDHEN and CDR2 is SYDVKM. The CDR3 runs 18 residues. J was trimmed by 0 bases and V by 6 bases; bases with no gene match: 8.

The chain uses TRBV2 and TRBJ2-5; unclear D gene. The CDR3 is made up of 13 amino acids. Germline CDR1 reads SNHLY; CDR2 reads FYNNEI. The V end lost 6 bases, the J end lost 5 bases, and 13 bases lay between the germline ends. In DNA, the CDR3 is TGTGCCAGCAGAACGGGCCTTTCGGAGACCCAGTACTTC. As protein: CASRTGLSETQYF.

This clonotype was seen more than once but under ten times. V usage is TRBV2 and J usage is TRBJ1-2; 10 positions match TRBD1. Germline loops: CDR1 SNHLY, CDR2 FYNNEI. Trimming at V came to 3 bases and at J to 3 bases, leaving 4 bases not matched to a gene. This CDR3 is built from 15 residues. The CDR3 sequence is CASSDKGQGYYGYTF. CDR3 DNA sequence: TGTGCCAGCAGTGATAAGGGACAGGGGTACTATGGCTACACCTTC.

This chain connects TRBV12-3 or TRBV12-4 to TRBJ2-3; 10 nucleotides agree with TRBD2. This CDR3 is 18 amino acids long. With 1 base clipped from V and 2 bases from J, the junction kept 9 bases outside the gene matches. The CDR3 DNA reads TGTGCCAGCAGTTTAGGAGCGGGAGGGTCAGCTTCCACAGATACGCAGTATTTT. Translation gives CASSLGAGGSASTDTQYF.

The rearrangement joins TRBV4-2 to TRBJ1-1; D unresolved. The CDR3 runs 14 residues. Germline V lookup: CDR1 LGHNA, CDR2 YNFKEQ. Trimming took off 0 bases at V and 1 base at J, with 6 bases between the two ends. CDR3: CASSQEYGNTEAFF. The CDR3 nucleotides read TGTGCCAGCAGCCAAGAGTACGGGAACACTGAAGCTTTCTTT.

This clonotype was recorded many times. This rearrangement joins TRBV12-3 or TRBV12-4 to TRBJ2-4, with D perhaps given as TRBD1 or TRBD2 (5 bases each). The V end lost 3 bases, the J end lost 6 bases, and 6 bases lay between the germline ends. The CDR3 contains 12 residues. Here the CDR3 reads CASSFGGNIQYF. The CDR3 DNA reads as TGTGCCAGCAGTTTTGGGGGAAACATTCAGTACTTC.

This clonotype has ten or more counts. The gene calls are TRBV5-1 and TRBJ2-7; the D gene is possibly TRBD2 (6 bases). V dropped 1 base and J dropped 2 bases, with 10 bases sitting between them. The length of the CDR3 is 14 residues. Germline CDR1 SGHRS, CDR2 YFSETQ. The CDR3 spells CASSLTGGPYEQYF. The DNA for the CDR3 is TGCGCCAGCAGCTTGACCGGGGGACCCTACGAGCAGTACTTC.

This clonotype was seen a handful of times. This chain connects TRBV24-1 to TRBJ1-1; 7 bases are shared with TRBD1. With 8 bases clipped from V and 1 base from J, the junction kept 12 bases outside the gene matches. The germline gives CDR1 KGHDR, CDR2 SFDVKD. The CDR3 covers 16 residues. The DNA for the CDR3 is TGTGCCACCACCGATTCAGGGGGGGGCTCGAACACTGAAGCTTTCTTT. Protein: CATTDSGGGSNTEAFF.

This clonotype was detected a few times. The V and J genes are TRBV5-8 and TRBJ2-7, with 7 nucleotides matching TRBD2. The CDR3 totals 16 residues. Germline V gene data show CDR1 as SGHTS and CDR2 as YDEGEE. V lost 4 bases to trimming and J lost 0 bases; unmatched junction nucleotides: 10. As DNA, the CDR3 is TGTGCCAGCAGCATTGGGGTAGCGGGTTACTCCTACGAGCAGTACTTC. Amino acids: CASSIGVAGYSYEQYF.

The chain uses TRBV10-3 and TRBJ2-3, with 12 bases matching TRBD2. Per the germline V gene, CDR1 is ENHRY and CDR2 is SYGVKD. The CDR3 has 14 residues. V lost 11 bases, J lost 5 bases, and 8 bases stayed unmatched. CDR3 sequence: CALGLAGDGDTQYF. CDR3 coding DNA: TGTGCCTTGGGACTAGCGGGTGATGGAGATACGCAGTATTTT.

The J gene is TRBJ1-1, the V gene TRBV7-2; D is unresolved. V was clipped by 0 bases and J by 1 base, with 9 bases between them. The V gene's germline CDR1 is SGHTA and CDR2 FQGNSA. This CDR3 has 15 residues. The CDR3 sequence: CASSLARVGNTEAFF. The CDR3, as DNA: TGTGCCAGCAGCTTAGCTAGGGTGGGGAACACTGAAGCTTTCTTT. The variable domain in full, completed from reference TRBV7-2 and TRBJ1-1, reads GAGVSQSPSNKVTEKGKDVELRCDPISGHTALYWYRQSLGQGLEFLIYFQGNSAPDKSGLPSDRFSAERTGGSVSTLTIQRTQQEDSAVYLCASSLARVGNTEAFFGQGTRLTVV.

This clonotype was detected only a few times. V and J are TRBV10-3 and TRBJ2-4, with no clear D. Trimming stripped 0 bases from V and 0 bases from J, with 9 bases between. This CDR3 region has 16 residues. Germline CDR1 reads ENHRY; CDR2 reads SYGVKD. The CDR3 spells CAISESAELAKNIQYF. CDR3 in DNA: TGTGCCATCAGTGAGTCGGCAGAGCTAGCCAAAAACATTCAGTACTTC.

The J gene is TRBJ2-4, the V gene TRBV20-1; D not certain. The J call is in doubt because the DNA end fits TRBJ2-7 better. The CDR3 runs 13 residues. CDR1 and CDR2 from the germline V gene are DFQATT and SNEGSKA (reference sequence). In nucleotides, the CDR3 is TGCAGTGCGGAGATGTCCATCGGTCGCGAGCAGTACTTC. Translated: CSAEMSIGREQYF.